The rows below give T cell receptor beta chains drawn from one sample of a study of blood T cell repertoires in COVID-19. Data came from immunoSEQ multiplex PCR; TCRdb stores just in-frame clones and leaves some out. Here the sample spans 490,000 or so clones, about 85% being singletons. The sample comprised PBMCs or T cells enriched from blood (not recorded which). These receptors originate from a woman aged 55-70 years who had recovered from COVID-19. CDR3s include the opening cysteine and the closing phenylalanine or tryptophan.

CASSAGTVATNEKLFF	TRBV6-6	TRBJ1-4
CASSITGQSNEKLFF	TRBV19	TRBJ1-4
CASSFLAGEPTDTQYF	TRBV5-1	TRBJ2-3
CASSDGTGGAYGYTF	TRBV2	TRBJ1-2
CASSPLRDTDTQYF	TRBV5-1	TRBJ2-3
CASGLQSDWGTGELFF	TRBV12-5	TRBJ2-2
CATSRDREGFAAEAFF	TRBV24-1	TRBJ1-1
CASRGWGGSNQPQHF	TRBV19	TRBJ1-5
CASGTGELGYTF	TRBV27	TRBJ1-2
CASSHTAGRATF	TRBV18	TRBJ1-2
CASSMGPPSYNEQFF	TRBV19	TRBJ2-1
CASWRGGLVEKLFF	TRBV6-5	TRBJ1-4
CSAIVEKTQYF	TRBV20-1	TRBJ2-5
CASSLGGTGAKQPQHF	TRBV5-1	TRBJ1-5
CASSIAPRGGAYYGYTF	TRBV19	TRBJ1-2
CASRITGPTEAFF	TRBV2	TRBJ1-1
CASSPSHGPSTDTQYF	TRBV7-2	TRBJ2-3
CASRDTTEAFF	TRBV28	TRBJ1-1
CASGYRDRPNQPQHF	TRBV19	TRBJ1-5
CASGLRQGAPNEQFF	TRBV12-5	TRBJ2-1
CASSPPGGYEQFF	TRBV2	TRBJ2-1
CASSFGGGSTDTQYF	TRBV5-1	TRBJ2-3
CASSLLASSSTDTQYF	TRBV5-4	TRBJ2-3
CASSPKAPIGQGRYEQYF	TRBV18	TRBJ2-7
CASSGAIGFPNTEAFF	TRBV19	TRBJ1-1
CATRTGTAGNTIYF	TRBV15	TRBJ1-3
CASSLSTGQSTEAFF	TRBV27	TRBJ1-1
CASHAPGEQYF	TRBV5-1	TRBJ2-7
CASSEELGAGGYTF	TRBV2	TRBJ1-2
CASSSRAGDTEAFF	TRBV19	TRBJ1-1
CASSSRTVNGYTF	TRBV6-5	TRBJ1-2
CASSARGGEQYF	TRBV5-6	TRBJ2-7
CAISPGQEQPQHF	TRBV10-3	TRBJ1-5
CASSQGLAGYEQYF	TRBV27	TRBJ2-7
CASSLAGGQPQHF	TRBV5-1	TRBJ1-5
CACRWGGRGYTF	TRBV30	TRBJ1-2
CASSSSRGVHEKLFF	TRBV5-4	TRBJ1-4
CATKQLHLLNTGELFF	TRBV19	TRBJ2-2
CATSRDLPGGGSYNSPLHF	TRBV15	TRBJ1-6
CASSQGQGDSPLHF	TRBV3-1/TRBV3-2	TRBJ1-6
CASSPLAGTEAFF	TRBV13	TRBJ1-1
CASSASRGQAETQYF	TRBV5-5	TRBJ2-5
CASSLKSSGNTIYF	TRBV27	TRBJ1-3
CAWSIPGQGHSGYGYTF	TRBV30	TRBJ1-2
CAILNPTGGLEQYF	TRBV2	TRBJ2-7
CASSAEQGSPLHF	TRBV7-8	TRBJ1-6
CSARDKIEQVF	TRBV20-1	TRBJ1-2
CASSQVTVQETQYF	TRBV3-1/TRBV3-2	TRBJ2-5
CASSLSTGPYEQYF	TRBV5-1	TRBJ2-7
CASSIARSSYNEQFF	TRBV19	TRBJ2-1
CASSHSSGGAYEQYF	TRBV3-1/TRBV3-2	TRBJ2-7
CASGNRQGEAFF	TRBV27	TRBJ1-1